Following are 27 T cell receptor beta chains from one sample sequenced in a study of shared clonotypes between healthy human individuals. Here immunoSEQ multiplex PCR was the method, and the copy in TCRdb shows in-frame clones only, minus some. In the table there are about 2 million clones, roughly 94% of which are singletons. The sequenced sample was naive CD4+ T cells sorted from blood. The subset: CD45RA+ positively selected. All receptors derive from a man aged 18 to 30 in good health.

Concerning this clone: An end of the junction differs from the germline gene, which may be a read error. The chain has TRBV7-7 and TRBJ2-2; TRBD1 matches at 10 bases. The CDR3 runs 15 residues. Germline lookup yields CDR1 SSHAT and CDR2 FNYEAQ (reference sequence). The CDR3 is CASSKRTGGTGELFF. The CDR3 DNA reads TGTGCTAGCAGCAAGAGGACAGGGGGCACCGGGGAGCTGTTTTTT.

V and J are TRBV18 and TRBJ1-2; no clear D. V was shortened by 1 base and J by 3 bases, with 9 bases between the two germline ends. Germline CDR1 KGHSH, CDR2 LQKENI. The CDR3 is 14 residues long. In DNA form, the CDR3 reads TGTGCCAGCTCACCACTATCCAGTGACTATGGCTACACCTTC. It codes for CASSPLSSDYGYTF.

This chain connects TRBV5-4 to TRBJ2-5; D possibly uses TRBD1 or TRBD2 (5 bases each). The germline CDR1 and CDR2 sequences are SGHNT and YYREEE (reference sequence). V lost 3 bases and J 0 bases, leaving 9 bases between the germline ends. The CDR3 consists of 14 residues. The CDR3 nucleotides are TGTGCCAGCAGCTCCGGGGCAGACCAAGAGACCCAGTACTTC. Protein: CASSSGADQETQYF.

The J gene is TRBJ1-3, the V gene TRBV30; D gene uncertain. Germline CDR1 and CDR2: GTSNPN and SVGIG (reference sequence). The ends were cut back, 6 bases at V and 3 bases at J, with 12 bases in the middle. The CDR3 is 13 residues long. The CDR3 nucleotides are TGTGCCTGCCCGCGGGGAGGTGGAAACACCATATATTTT. Translated: CACPRGGGNTIYF. Looking up the rest from reference TRBV30 and TRBJ1-3 gives the full variable domain: SQTIHQWPATLVQPVGSPLSLECTVEGTSNPNLYWYRQAAGRGLQLLFYSVGIGQISSEVPQNLSASRPQDRQFILSSKKLLLSDSGFYLCACPRGGGNTIYFGEGSWLTVV.

A word on this clone: The same CDR3 can be traced to other DNA sequences in this sample. This sequence joins TRBV5-1 and TRBJ2-5; D perhaps matches TRBD2 (6 bases). V dropped 0 bases and J dropped 2 bases, with 8 bases sitting between them. The CDR3 extends over 14 amino acids. Germline CDR1 SGHRS, CDR2 YFSETQ. The CDR3 loop reads CASSLGGLQETQYF. The CDR3 DNA reads TGCGCCAGCAGCTTGGGGGGACTGCAAGAGACCCAGTACTTC. Based on the CDR3 plus reference TRBV5-1 and TRBJ2-5, the full variable domain is KAGVTQTPRYLIKTRGQQVTLSCSPISGHRSVSWYQQTPGQGLQFLFEYFSETQRNKGNFPGRFSGRQFSNSRSEMNVSTLELGDSALYLCASSLGGLQETQYFGPGTRLLVL.

Note on this clone: This may come from a read error, since a much larger clone is one base off. The CDR3: CASSLVGQDYGYTF. Written as DNA, the CDR3 is TGTGCCAGCAGCTTGGTGGGACAGGACTATGGCTACACCTTC. The V call is TRBV5-6, the J call TRBJ1-2, with 8 nucleotides matching TRBD1. The ends lost 0 bases at V and 3 bases at J; junction bases unmatched: 1. Germline assignment: CDR1 SGHDT and CDR2 YYEEEE. CDR3 size: 14 residues.

The chain has TRBV5-6 and TRBJ1-3; D gene unclear. The V gene lost 5 bases and the J gene lost 6 bases, with 9 bases spanning the gap. In germline, CDR1 is SGHDT, CDR2 YYEEEE. The CDR3 runs to 12 residues. The CDR3 nucleotides read TGTGCCAGCAGGTCGGCCTCAAACACCATATATTTT. Protein product: CASRSASNTIYF.

This chain connects TRBV28 to TRBJ1-2; D is uncertain. Germline V gene data show CDR1 as MDHEN and CDR2 as SYDVKM. The CDR3 sequence is 14 residues long. V was clipped by 4 bases and J by 4 bases, with 13 bases between them. Here the CDR3 DNA reads TGTGCCAGCAGTTCCCCGGCCAGGAGCTATGGCTACACCTTC. Translating it yields CASSSPARSYGYTF.

The chain recombines TRBV5-4 with TRBJ2-3; 10 bases are shared with TRBD2. Per germline, CDR1 SGHNT and CDR2 YYREEE (reference sequence). The CDR3 sequence is 15 residues long. The J segment lost 6 bases and the V segment lost 7 bases, leaving 11 bases of the junction unmatched. Here the CDR3 DNA reads TGTGCCAGCCATACTGGACTAGCGGTTTCGGATACGCAGTATTTT. Its protein product is CASHTGLAVSDTQYF.

In this sample, this clone turned up once. The chain combines TRBV4-3 with TRBJ1-2; no reliable D call. CDR1 is LGHNA, CDR2 YSLEER, per germline. The CDR3 spans 13 residues. The V end was cut by 0 bases, the J end by 6 bases, with 8 bases between. The CDR3 region has the DNA TGCGCCAGCAGCCAAGAAGTTGGGAATGGCTACACCTTC. This sequence encodes CASSQEVGNGYTF.

V and J are TRBV5-1 and TRBJ1-2; D not certain. V lost 4 bases, J lost 5 bases, and 15 bases lay in between. Germline V gene lookup returns CDR1 SGHRS and CDR2 YFSETQ. CDR3 length: 14 amino acids. The CDR3 DNA reads as TGCGCCAGCAGCGGAATGGACGGCAGTTATGGCTACACCTTC. It codes for CASSGMDGSYGYTF.

This chain joins TRBV5-1 and TRBJ2-7; possible D gene TRBD1, 6 bases. The CDR3 sequence is 15 residues long. Germline lookup yields CDR1 SGHRS and CDR2 YFSETQ. Trimming shortened V by 1 base and J by 3 bases, and 14 bases separated the two germline ends. The CDR3 coding sequence is TGCGCCAGCAGCTTGCCCGGGACAAGCATCTACGAGCAGTACTTC. Translated: CASSLPGTSIYEQYF.

The chain employs TRBV11-2 and TRBJ1-3; a weak D match, TRBD1 (5 bases). The V gene's germline CDR1 is SGHAT and CDR2 FQNNGV. The CDR3 consists of 13 residues. Trimming stripped 5 bases from V and 8 bases from J, with 13 bases between. As DNA, the CDR3 is TGTGCCAGCAGCCTTGACCGGGGGGACACCATATATTTT. Its protein product is CASSLDRGDTIYF.

The count of this clone is one. V is TRBV11-3 and J is TRBJ1-2; D not certain. Trimming removed 3 bases at V and 5 bases at J, with 19 bases between. Germline V gene lookup returns CDR1 SGHNT and CDR2 YENEEA. The CDR3 has 16 residues. CDR3: CASSFFRCKNGYGYTF. The CDR3 bases are TGTGCCAGCAGCTTTTTTCGGTGCAAAAATGGTTATGGCTACACCTTC. Filled out from reference TRBV11-3 and TRBJ1-2, the complete variable domain reads EAGVVQSPRYKIIEKKQPVAFWCNPISGHNTLYWYLQNLGQGPELLIRYENEEAVDDSQLPKDRFSAERLKGVDSTLKIQPAELGDSAVYLCASSFFRCKNGYGYTFGSGTRLTVV.

This chain links TRBV6-5 with TRBJ1-5; D gene unclear. Trimming shortened V by 6 bases and J by 5 bases, and 11 bases separated the two germline ends. Germline values: CDR1 MNHEY, CDR2 SVGAGI. The CDR3 runs 13 residues. The CDR3 loop is CASSPAGYQPQHF. CDR3 sequence (DNA): TGTGCCAGCAGCCCCGCTGGCTATCAGCCCCAGCATTTT.

This sequence joins TRBV5-1 and TRBJ1-4; a weak D match, TRBD1 (5 bases). V was clipped by 5 bases and J by 0 bases, with 11 bases between them. There are 15 residues in the CDR3. In germline, CDR1 is SGHRS, CDR2 YFSETQ. CDR3 in DNA: TGCGCCAGCAGGCCCCCGGGACCAACTAATGAAAAACTGTTTTTT. Amino acid sequence: CASRPPGPTNEKLFF.

The genes are TRBV18 and TRBJ1-6; 10 bases fit TRBD1. The CDR3 runs 17 residues. V trimming: 5 bases; J trimming: 5 bases; junction bases outside the gene matches: 9. Germline lookup yields CDR1 KGHSH and CDR2 LQKENI. The CDR3 nucleotides read TGTGCCAGCTCAACGAGCTCCGGGACAGGGGATAATTCACCCCTCCACTTT. Amino acids: CASSTSSGTGDNSPLHF.

The J gene is TRBJ2-2, the V gene TRBV10-3; TRBD2 matches 12 bases. Trimming cost V 6 bases and J 5 bases; bases outside gene matches: 1. CDR3 size: 14 residues. Germline V gene sequence: CDR1 ENHRY, CDR2 SYGVKD. The CDR3 loop is CAISLAGGTGELFF. The CDR3 region has the DNA TGTGCCATCAGCCTAGCGGGAGGGACCGGGGAGCTGTTTTTT.

The chain links TRBV6-5 to TRBJ2-4; no clear D gene. Germline CDR1 MNHEY, CDR2 SVGAGI. The CDR3 is 16 amino acids. Trimming left V 0 bases short and J 6 bases short, with 15 bases between. The CDR3 is CASSYSPNTAGNIQYF. The CDR3 DNA reads as TGTGCCAGCAGTTACTCCCCTAACACCGCCGGAAACATTCAGTACTTC.

The chain has TRBV10-3 and TRBJ1-5, with D tentatively TRBD1 (5 bases). CDR1 is ENHRY, CDR2 SYGVKD, per germline. Trimming removed 11 bases at V and 9 bases at J, with 20 bases between. The CDR3 totals 13 residues. CDR3 sequence (DNA): TGTGCCTCCCACCGGGACCTCCGGTCGCCCCAGCATTTT. This gives the protein CASHRDLRSPQHF.

As DNA, the CDR3 is TGTGCCAGCAGTTACGTCAGTTTCTATGGCTACACCTTC. This translates into CASSYVSFYGYTF. The chain carries TRBV6-6 and TRBJ1-2; no firm D call. Deletions cut 2 bases from V and 4 bases from J, with 8 bases between. Germline V gene sequence: CDR1 MNHNY, CDR2 SVGAGI (reference sequence). The CDR3 totals 13 residues.

As to this clone: This CDR3 is also generated by other DNA sequences in the sample. The J gene is TRBJ2-7, the V gene TRBV18; tentatively, D is TRBD2 (5 bases). Trimming removed 0 bases from V and 1 base from J, with 7 bases in between. Germline V lookup: CDR1 KGHSH, CDR2 LQKENI. CDR3 length equals 14 residues. This CDR3 reads CASSPPAGSYEQYF. DNA for the CDR3: TGTGCCAGCTCACCACCGGCGGGTTCCTACGAGCAGTACTTC.

This clone has just one count. The V and J genes are TRBV9 and TRBJ2-2, with 8 nucleotides matching TRBD2. The CDR3 is made up of 16 amino acids. V lost 2 bases, J lost 6 bases, and 9 bases stayed unmatched. Germline CDR1 is SGDLS and CDR2 is YYNGEE. The CDR3 reads CASSVGSGKGAGELFF. The DNA for the CDR3 is TGTGCCAGCAGCGTCGGTAGCGGGAAGGGCGCCGGGGAGCTGTTTTTT.

The chain combines TRBV11-2 with TRBJ2-1; D call uncertain. This CDR3 comprises 12 residues. Trimming cost V 3 bases and J 5 bases, with 5 bases left between them. The germline gives CDR1 SGHAT, CDR2 FQNNGV. The CDR3 nucleotides read TGTGCCAGCAGCTTCCCCAACAATGAGCAGTTCTTC. Amino acids: CASSFPNNEQFF. The full variable domain, in which reference TRBV11-2 and TRBJ2-1 provide the parts outside the CDR3, is EAGVAQSPRYKIIEKRQSVAFWCNPISGHATLYWYQQILGQGPKLLIQFQNNGVVDDSQLPKDRFSAERLKGVDSTLKIQPAKLEDSAVYLCASSFPNNEQFFGPGTRLTVL.

About this clone itself: The same CDR3 is also encoded by other DNA sequences in this sample. The rearrangement uses TRBV6-5 and TRBJ1-5; no definite D call. In germline, CDR1 is MNHEY, CDR2 SVGAGI. Trimming shortened V by 2 bases and J by 6 bases, and 8 bases separated the two germline ends. The CDR3 is made up of 13 amino acids. CDR3: CASSYRAGQPQHF. The CDR3 DNA reads TGTGCCAGCAGTTACAGGGCGGGTCAGCCCCAGCATTTT.

This clone turned up a few times. This rearrangement joins TRBV7-6 to TRBJ2-3; 7 bases line up with TRBD2. Unmatched junction bases numbered 9, after V lost 0 bases and J lost 6 bases. The V gene's germline CDR1 is SGHVS and CDR2 FNYEAQ. The CDR3 length is 16 residues. The CDR3 here is CASSLARSLAVDTQYF. Written as DNA, the CDR3 is TGTGCCAGCAGCTTAGCGAGATCCCTAGCGGTTGATACGCAGTATTTT.

V is TRBV2 and J is TRBJ2-7; D is unclear. Germline CDR1 reads SNHLY; CDR2 reads FYNNEI. The ends were cut back, 7 bases at V and 6 bases at J, with 10 bases in the middle. CDR3 size: 11 residues. CDR3 sequence reads: CASKSFREQYF. In DNA, the CDR3 is TGTGCCAGCAAGTCCTTTCGCGAGCAGTACTTC.